A single sample is the source of the 3 T cell receptor beta chains below, sequenced in a study of blood T cell repertoires in COVID-19. The data were produced by immunoSEQ multiplex PCR, yet TCRdb's version contains in-frame clones alone and is incomplete. This sample has 200,000 to 250,000 clones, with approximately 90% found just once. The specimen sequenced was peripheral blood. These receptors came from a woman aged 18-29 years who had recovered from COVID-19.

The J gene is TRBJ1-2, the V gene TRBV9; 8 positions match TRBD1. CDR1 is SGDLS and CDR2 is YYNGEE in the germline V gene. V lost 3 bases, J lost 7 bases, and 11 bases stayed unmatched. This CDR3 region has 15 residues. The CDR3 sequence: CASSGPRDRTFGYTF. CDR3 coding DNA: TGTGCCAGCAGCGGACCACGGGACAGGACTTTTGGCTACACCTTC.

The rearrangement uses TRBV5-4 and TRBJ2-7; 9 bases align to TRBD2. V lost 0 bases and J lost 2; bases outside the gene matches: 6. The CDR3 sequence is 16 residues long. Germline V gene sequence: CDR1 SGHNT, CDR2 YYREEE (reference sequence). The CDR3 coding sequence is TGTGCCAGCAGCTTGGAGAATAGCGGGAGTCCCTACGAGCAGTACTTC. The encoded protein is CASSLENSGSPYEQYF. Full variable domain (remainder filled in from reference TRBV5-4 and TRBJ2-7): ETGVTQSPTHLIKTRGQQVTLRCSSQSGHNTVSWYQQALGQGPQFIFQYYREEENGRGNFPPRFSGLQFPNYSSELNVNALELDDSALYLCASSLENSGSPYEQYFGPGTRLTVT.

This CDR3 reads CASWKTGYYGYTF. The CDR3 DNA sequence: TGTGCCAGCTGGAAGACAGGCTACTATGGCTACACCTTC. The chain employs TRBV6-5 and TRBJ1-2, with D perhaps TRBD1 (6 bases). The germline gives CDR1 MNHEY, CDR2 SVGAGI. The CDR3 loop spans 13 amino acids. V lost 8 bases and J lost 3, with 13 bases in between.